What follows are 23 T cell receptor beta chains derived from one specimen sequenced in a study of neoadjuvant anti-PD-1 for oral cavity cancer. Assay used: immunoSEQ multiplex PCR; TCRdb lists only in-frame clones, some missing. The repertoire includes 10,000 to 15,000 clones, around 69% of them detected once, and about 2.4% sits in the top ten. The material was PBMCs, obtained before nivolumab (anti-PD-1) treatment. These receptors all come from a person aged 35 to 85 with oral cavity squamous cell carcinoma.

The chain is built from TRBV9 and TRBJ1-1; D gene ambiguous. Germline CDR1 is SGDLS and CDR2 is YYNGEE. Trimming shortened V by 4 bases and J by 1 base, and 14 bases separated the two germline ends. This CDR3 region has 15 residues. The CDR3 reads CASSPRGLGNTEAFF. The CDR3 DNA follows: TGTGCCAGCAGCCCCCGAGGCCTGGGGAACACTGAAGCTTTCTTT.

J is TRBJ1-1 and V is TRBV11-2, with D possibly being TRBD1 (6 bases). The CDR3 consists of 15 residues. Germline V lookup: CDR1 SGHAT, CDR2 FQNNGV. V lost 1 base to trimming and J lost 4 bases, with 13 bases between them. CDR3 nucleotides: TGTGCCAGCAGCTTAGGGGGACACAAACCCACTGAAGCTTTCTTT. The encoded protein is CASSLGGHKPTEAFF.

The V gene is TRBV10-2, the J gene TRBJ1-2, with D perhaps TRBD1 (5 bases). The CDR3 sequence is 16 residues long. Trimming removed 2 bases at V and 2 bases at J, with 15 bases between. The germline gives CDR1 WSHSY, CDR2 SAAADI. CDR3 nucleotides: TGCGCCAGCAGTGAGGGACATCAAGGATTAAACTATGGCTACACCTTC. Its protein product is CASSEGHQGLNYGYTF.

The chain uses TRBV19 and TRBJ1-1; the match to TRBD1 covers 7 bases. V was pared by 7 bases and J by 4 bases, with 6 bases of the junction left unmatched. Per the germline V gene, CDR1 is LNHDA and CDR2 is SQIVND (reference sequence). The CDR3 length is 13 residues. CDR3 protein: CASTTGVTTEAFF. The CDR3 nucleotides read TGTGCCAGTACAACAGGGGTGACCACTGAAGCTTTCTTT.

This clone was observed once. J is TRBJ2-3 and V is TRBV27; D ambiguous. The CDR3 loop spans 14 amino acids. Germline loops: CDR1 MNHEY, CDR2 SMNVEV (reference sequence). V was shortened by 2 bases and J by 0 bases, with 6 bases between the two germline ends. The chain's CDR3 is CASSLGGSTDTQYF. The CDR3 coding sequence is TGTGCCAGCAGTTTAGGCGGCAGCACAGATACGCAGTATTTT.

The genes are TRBV6-1 and TRBJ1-3, with TRBD1 as a possible D gene (6 bases). CDR3 length equals 17 residues. The germline gives CDR1 MNHNS, CDR2 SASEGT. V was trimmed by 1 base and J by 0 bases, leaving 13 bases between them. The DNA of the CDR3 is TGTGCCAGCAGTGAAGAAGGGGGACTTACCTCTGGAAACACCATATATTTT. It specifies CASSEEGGLTSGNTIYF.

V is TRBV7-3 and J is TRBJ1-1, with D possibly being TRBD1 (5 bases). CDR1 and CDR2 (germline): SGHTA, FQGTGA. Trimming removed 5 bases at V and 4 bases at J, with 14 bases between. The CDR3 covers 14 residues. The CDR3 DNA reads as TGTGCCAGCAGCCCGACAAAGGGGATCACTGAAGCTTTCTTT. Protein product: CASSPTKGITEAFF.

For this clone: One end of the junction varies from germline; a read error may be responsible. The rearrangement links TRBV2 to TRBJ1-2; 7 nucleotides line up with TRBD1. Per the germline V gene, CDR1 is SNHLY and CDR2 is FYNNEI. The CDR3 is made up of 15 amino acids. The CDR3 sequence is CASREGTAASMGYTF. The CDR3 nucleotides read TGTGCCAGCAGAGAAGGGACAGCAGCTTCTATGGGCTACACCTTC.

This clone turned up a few times. J is TRBJ1-5 and V is TRBV5-4; 9 bases fit TRBD1. Trimming removed 4 bases from V and 7 bases from J; junction bases left unmatched: 6. In germline, CDR1 is SGHNT, CDR2 YYREEE (reference sequence). CDR3 size: 14 residues. The CDR3 loop is CASSADRGGQPQHF. CDR3 nucleotides: TGTGCCAGCAGCGCCGACAGGGGGGGACAGCCCCAGCATTTT. Full variable domain (missing parts from reference TRBV5-4 and TRBJ1-5): ETGVTQSPTHLIKTRGQQVTLRCSSQSGHNTVSWYQQALGQGPQFIFQYYREEENGRGNFPPRFSGLQFPNYSSELNVNALELDDSALYLCASSADRGGQPQHFGDGTRLSIL.

The table lists this clone with a count of one. The rearrangement links TRBV7-2 to TRBJ1-2; D unclear. Germline V gene sequence: CDR1 SGHTA, CDR2 FQGNSA. V was clipped by 2 bases and J by 4 bases, with 8 bases between them. This CDR3 has 13 residues. Here the CDR3 DNA reads TGTGCCAGCAGCTTAAGGAGGGTCTATGGCTACACCTTC. It is translated as CASSLRRVYGYTF.

This chain connects TRBV10-3 to TRBJ1-1, with D maybe TRBD1 (5 bases). The CDR3 runs to 13 residues. Per the germline V gene, CDR1 is ENHRY and CDR2 is SYGVKD. Trimming stripped 6 bases from V and 0 bases from J, with 8 bases between. The CDR3 DNA sequence: TGTGCCATCAGATCGACAGTGAACACTGAAGCTTTCTTT. It is translated as CAIRSTVNTEAFF.

The genes are TRBV19 and TRBJ1-2, with D maybe TRBD1 (5 bases). CDR3 length: 13 residues. The V end lost 7 bases, the J end lost 8 bases, and 17 bases lay between the germline ends. The germline CDR1 and CDR2 sequences are LNHDA and SQIVND (reference sequence). This chain's CDR3 is CASTPGQGRGYTF. CDR3 coding DNA: TGTGCCAGTACCCCTGGCCAGGGCCGCGGCTACACCTTC.

The chain joins TRBV5-5 to TRBJ2-3; 8 bases line up with TRBD1. Looked up from germline, CDR1 is SGHKS and CDR2 is YYEKEE (reference sequence). The CDR3 length is 12 residues. V gave up 3 bases and J gave up 10 bases; unmatched junction bases: 4. Here the CDR3 reads CASSSGQGPQYF. As DNA, the CDR3 is TGTGCCAGCAGCTCTGGACAGGGACCGCAGTATTTT. Combining the CDR3 with reference TRBV5-5 and TRBJ2-3 gives the whole variable domain DAGVTQSPTHLIKTRGQQVTLRCSPISGHKSVSWYQQVLGQGPQFIFQYYEKEERGRGNFPDRFSARQFPNYSSELNVNALLLGDSALYLCASSSGQGPQYFGPGTRLTVL.

This clone turned up a few times. The chain combines TRBV5-1 with TRBJ2-3; unclear D gene. V was clipped by 0 bases and J by 2 bases, with 7 bases between them. CDR1 SGHRS and CDR2 YFSETQ come from the germline V gene. CDR3 length: 14 amino acids. CDR3 DNA sequence: TGCGCCAGCAGCTTGGAAACCCCCACAGATACGCAGTATTTT. Its protein is CASSLETPTDTQYF.

The rearrangement links TRBV4-2 to TRBJ1-5; possible D gene TRBD1, 5 bases. The CDR3 is made up of 15 amino acids. Germline V lookup: CDR1 LGHNA, CDR2 YNFKEQ. V lost 0 bases and J 1 base, leaving 7 bases between the germline ends. For the CDR3, the DNA is TGTGCCAGCAGCCAAGAAACAGGCAGCAATCAGCCCCAGCATTTT. It codes for CASSQETGSNQPQHF.

This clone was counted only a few times. The chain is built from TRBV7-2 and TRBJ2-3; 14 bases fit TRBD2. With 5 bases clipped from V and 6 bases from J, the junction kept 4 bases outside the gene matches. This CDR3 has 15 amino acids. Germline CDR1 reads SGHTA; CDR2 reads FQGNSA. In DNA, the CDR3 is TGTGCCAGCAGCCTGACTAGCGGGGGGGCCGATACGCAGTATTTT. Its translation is CASSLTSGGADTQYF.

The CDR3 sequence: CASTLGTVNSPLHF. CDR3 DNA: TGTGCCAGCACCCTCGGGACAGTAAATTCACCCCTCCACTTT. This chain joins TRBV5-8 and TRBJ1-6; 7 bases map to TRBD1. CDR3 size: 14 residues. Germline V CDR1 and CDR2: SGHTS, YDEGEE. With V trimmed by 6 bases and J by 7 bases, 7 bases remained unmatched.

This chain uses TRBV29-1 with TRBJ2-1; 9 nucleotides match TRBD2. V shed 2 bases and J 7 bases; nucleotides not matched to a gene: 12. The germline V gene has CDR1 SQVTM and CDR2 ANQGSEA. The CDR3 length is 16 residues. CDR3 DNA sequence: TGCAGCGTTGAAAGTGTGGCGGGAGGGCGTGATAATGAGCAGTTCTTC. Amino acids: CSVESVAGGRDNEQFF.

The J gene is TRBJ1-2, the V gene TRBV4-1, with D perhaps matching TRBD1 (5 bases). CDR3 length: 15 residues. The ends were cut back, 0 bases at V and 8 bases at J, with 16 bases in the middle. The germline V gene encodes CDR1 MGHRA and CDR2 YSYEKL. The CDR3 DNA reads as TGCGCCAGCAGCCAAGAAGGCAGGAGAAAGGGGGGCTACACCTTC. Its protein product is CASSQEGRRKGGYTF.

V and J are TRBV9 and TRBJ2-1, with 8 bases identical to TRBD2. Germline values: CDR1 SGDLS, CDR2 YYNGEE. The CDR3 is 15 residues long. V trimming: 1 base; J trimming: 4 bases; junction bases outside the gene matches: 4. CDR3 amino acids: CASSVSSGPYNEQFF. The CDR3 DNA reads TGTGCCAGCAGCGTATCTAGCGGGCCATACAATGAGCAGTTCTTC.

The J gene is TRBJ2-3, the V gene TRBV19, with TRBD1 matching 7 bases. After removal of 5 bases from V and 5 bases from J, the junction contained 7 bases not matched to a gene. This CDR3 is built from 14 residues. Germline V gene data show CDR1 as LNHDA and CDR2 as SQIVND (reference sequence). CDR3 protein: CASSASSGGDTQYF. CDR3 DNA sequence: TGTGCCAGTAGTGCGAGCTCAGGGGGAGATACGCAGTATTTT.

This chain links TRBV9 with TRBJ2-7; 10 bases map to TRBD2. Germline CDR1 and CDR2: SGDLS and YYNGEE. V lost 0 bases and J lost 5; bases outside the gene matches: 5. The length of the CDR3 is 15 residues. The CDR3 DNA follows: TGTGCCAGCAGCGTAGCTCCTAGCGGGAGTAACGAGCAGTACTTC. Translating gives CASSVAPSGSNEQYF.

The chain is built from TRBV9 and TRBJ1-1; D may be TRBD1 (5 bases). V was trimmed by 4 bases and J by 2 bases, leaving 9 bases between them. The germline gives CDR1 SGDLS, CDR2 YYNGEE. CDR3 length equals 13 residues. CDR3 protein: CASSRGRNTEAFF. The DNA of the CDR3 is TGTGCCAGCAGCCGGGGCAGAAACACTGAAGCTTTCTTT.